The present T cell receptor (beta chain) was sequenced within a study of shared clonotypes between healthy human individuals. On the study more broadly: Three CD4 naive, three CD4 memory, two CD8 naive and one CD8 memory plate were used per donor.

Using immunoSEQ multiplex PCR, the repertoire was profiled, and TCRdb retains in-frame clones only, with some absent. This sample carries over 1.4 million clones, around 97% of them seen once, and the ten largest clones take approximately 1.1%. The CDR3 spans 14 residues. Germline V gives CDR1 WNHNN, CDR2 SYGVQD (reference sequence). Trimming left V 3 bases short and J 1 base short, with 9 bases between. With regard to this clone: What it recognizes is unknown.

Study-wide findings and caveats: Estimated richness was generally greater in naive than memory subsets. The authors sampled blood alone, and tissue repertoires likely differ. Clonotypes not shared had lower generation probabilities than those common to all four donors.

This TCR was recovered from a man aged 25 to 40 in good health. Specimen: naive CD4+ T cells sorted from blood. As to subset: CD45RA+ positively selected. This chain uses TRBV10-1 with TRBJ2-5; maybe TRBD1 (5 bases). CDR3 DNA sequence: TGCGCCAGCAGTGAAGGGGCCCTCCAAGAGACCCAGTACTTC. Protein product: CASSEGALQETQYF.